A selection of T cell receptor beta chains follows, all from one sample in a study of blood T cell repertoires in COVID-19. Using immunoSEQ multiplex PCR, the repertoire was profiled, and TCRdb retains in-frame clones only, with some absent. The table has 200,000 to 250,000 clones, about 84% seen once. Sequenced: PBMCs or T cells enriched from blood (not recorded which). Receptor source: a woman between 40 and 50 years old with acute COVID-19. CDR3s include the opening cysteine and the closing phenylalanine or tryptophan. A D gene is named only where the DNA matches it firmly. Rows give clone size only sometimes, using once, few, many, or a class for an expanded clone.

>TRBJ2-7|.|TRBV6-5|.
TGTGCCAGCAGTTACTCTCCAGGTCTCTACGAGCAGTACTTC
CASSYSPGLYEQYF
>TRBJ2-7|.|TRBV7-9|TRBD2
TGTGCCAGCAGCTTAGCAGAGCGGGGGCCCTCCTACGAGCAGTACTTC
CASSLAERGPSYEQYF
>TRBJ2-1|few|TRBV7-3|TRBD2
TGTGCCAGCAGCTCCCTAGCGGGGGTAGATGAGCAGTTCTTC
CASSSLAGVDEQFF
>TRBJ1-1|.|TRBV5-1|TRBD1
TGCGCCAGCAGCCTAAGGACAGGGGGCGTGAGCACTGAAGCTTTCTTT
CASSLRTGGVSTEAFF
>TRBJ1-4|.|TRBV6-5|.
TGTGCCAGCAGTTCAGGGCAAAGGCTGTTTTTT
CASSSGQRLFF
>TRBJ2-1|.|TRBV28|TRBD2
TGTGCCAGCAGCACGGGGGGGCAGGGGTTGGATGAGCAGTTCTTC
CASSTGGQGLDEQFF
>TRBJ1-2|once|TRBV6-2/TRBV6-3|TRBD1
TGTGCCAGCAGTTACTCTACCGGGACAGGGGGCCATGGCTACACCTTC
CASSYSTGTGGHGYTF
>TRBJ1-3|once|TRBV7-6|.
TGTGCCAGCAGCTTGGGGACAACTGGAAACACCATATATTTT
CASSLGTTGNTIYF
>TRBJ1-6|few|TRBV7-8|.
TGTGCCAGCAGCCCAGGAAGGGGTACACCCCTCCACTTT
CASSPGRGTPLHF
>TRBJ1-3|.|TRBV24-1|.
TGTGCCACCAGAGACACCGGGGGACTTAGCTCTGGAAACACCATATATTTT
CATRDTGGLSSGNTIYF
>TRBJ1-6|once|TRBV25-1|TRBD1
TGTGCCAGCAGTACCCGGGACAGAACGGTTTCACCCCTCCACTTT
CASSTRDRTVSPLHF
>TRBJ1-2|once|TRBV29-1|TRBD1
TGCAGCGTTGCCGGACAGGGGGCCCTATATGGCTACACCTTC
CSVAGQGALYGYTF
>TRBJ2-7|.|TRBV6-6|TRBD1
TGTGCCAGCAGTCGAGGACAGGCCTACGAGCAGTACTTC
CASSRGQAYEQYF
>TRBJ1-5|.|TRBV30|TRBD1
TGTGCCGGAGGGACAGGGGACAATCAGCCCCAGCATTTT
CAGGTGDNQPQHF
>TRBJ2-7|.|TRBV7-8|.
TGTGCCAGCAGCCAGGGGGGGAACGAGCAGTACTTC
CASSQGGNEQYF
>TRBJ1-1|once|TRBV10-1|.
TGCGCCAGCAGTGGGACTTTGGGGAATACTGAAGCTTTCTTT
CASSGTLGNTEAFF
>TRBJ1-1|.|TRBV9|TRBD1
TGTGCCAGCAGCGTAACAGGACAGGGGGGCACTGAAGCTTTCTTT
CASSVTGQGGTEAFF
>TRBJ1-1|.|TRBV12-5|.
TGTGCTAGTGGTTTGGGAGTAACAGCTGAAGCTTTCTTT
CASGLGVTAEAFF
>TRBJ2-7|.|TRBV28|TRBD2
TGTGCCAGCAGTTCCTCTGGTAGCGGGAGACTGGACGAGCAGTACTTC
CASSSSGSGRLDEQYF
>TRBJ2-3|.|TRBV5-4|.
TGTGCCAGCATGCGCAGGACAAGCACAGATACGCAGTATTTT
CASMRRTSTDTQYF
>TRBJ1-1|.|TRBV5-1|.
TGCGCCAGCAGCTTTGCCAGGGACACTGAAGCTTTCTTT
CASSFARDTEAFF
>TRBJ2-1|once|TRBV7-2|TRBD2
TGTGCCAGCAGCTTGGCGGGAGGGCCGGTCTTC
CASSLAGGPVF
>TRBJ1-3|.|TRBV5-4|.
TGTGCCAGCAGCTTGGATCCTGGACAGCGGGGAAACACCATATATTTT
CASSLDPGQRGNTIYF
>TRBJ1-5|few|TRBV12-3/TRBV12-4|.
TGTGCCAGCAGTTTAGTCTTAAATCAGCCCCAGCATTTT
CASSLVLNQPQHF
>TRBJ2-2|once|TRBV7-7|TRBD2
TGTGCTAGCAGCTTTTGGCTAGCGGGAGCCTCGAACACCGGGGAGCTGTTTTTT
CASSFWLAGASNTGELFF
>TRBJ1-5|few|TRBV6-5|.
TGTGCCAGCAGCCCGAGAGGGGGTCAGCCCCAGCATTTT
CASSPRGGQPQHF
>TRBJ2-7|.|TRBV4-1|TRBD2
TGCGCCAGCAGCCAAGGGCGGGGGGGCCGGTACGAGCAGTACTTC
CASSQGRGGRYEQYF
>TRBJ1-3|.|TRBV18|.
TGTGCCAGCTCACCTCTCGGACTGTCTGGAAACACCATATATTTT
CASSPLGLSGNTIYF
>TRBJ2-5|.|TRBV7-2|TRBD1
TGTGCCAGCAGCTTAGGAGGACAGGTCCAAGAGACCCAGTACTTC
CASSLGGQVQETQYF
>TRBJ2-1|once|TRBV9|TRBD2
TGTGCCAGCAGCGTAGGGGCTAGCGGAGGGATCAATGAGCAGTTCTTC
CASSVGASGGINEQFF
>TRBJ1-5|.|TRBV20-1|.
TGCAGTGCTAGTCTCGGTTCAGGACGAGGGAGCAATCAGCCCCAGCATTTT
CSASLGSGRGSNQPQHF
>TRBJ1-5|.|TRBV28|.
TGTGCCAGCAGTTCGGGAGGGGATGGCAATCAGCCCCAGCATTTT
CASSSGGDGNQPQHF
>TRBJ1-1|.|TRBV7-6|.
TGTGCCAGCAGCCCACAGGGTTATGCGGCTGAAGCTTTCTTT
CASSPQGYAAEAFF
>TRBJ1-5|.|TRBV28|.
TGTGCCAGCAGCCCGACAGACAATAGCAATCAGCCCCAGCATTTT
CASSPTDNSNQPQHF
>TRBJ2-2|.|TRBV10-2|TRBD2
TGCGCCAGCAGTCGGACTAGCGGGGGGTCGAACACCGGGGAGCTGTTTTTT
CASSRTSGGSNTGELFF
>TRBJ2-7|many|TRBV28|.
TGTGCCAGCACTAGAGGGGGAGTCTCCTACGAGCAGTACTTC
CASTRGGVSYEQYF
>TRBJ1-2|.|TRBV24-1|TRBD1
TGTGCCACCAGTGATCCGAGGACAGGGGGCGCGTCTGGCTACACCTTC
CATSDPRTGGASGYTF
>TRBJ1-5|.|TRBV30|TRBD1
TGTGCCTGGAATCGAGACAGGGAAGGTCAGCCCCAGCATTTT
CAWNRDREGQPQHF